This T cell receptor beta chain is from a study of HIV-infected patients and healthy controls. Antiretroviral therapy had run roughly three months, about 14 weeks, before follow-up blood collection. All unsorted peripheral T cells were captured because whole blood was used without fractionation. Around 500 ng RNA was reverse transcribed with alpha and beta constant-region primers. Separate chain-specific third strand synthesis with multiplexing indices produced the alpha and beta libraries. MiXCR, run by TCRdb on the 5' RACE reads, gives a single entry per CDR3 protein. The repertoire consists of some 4,800 distinct CDR3 sequences, with less than 6.5% occurring once and the leading ten covering roughly 33%. The germline V and J ends were trimmed by 0 bases and 1 base, with 24 bases remaining between them. Germline V gene sequence: CDR1 SGDLS, CDR2 YYNGEE. This CDR3 has 20 amino acids. Broader study findings: In healthy controls, MAIT alpha CDR3s were common; in HIV+ repertoires, severely depleted. Significantly higher mean Gini indices appeared in HIV-infected repertoires, possibly reflecting oligoclonality. About 13 weeks of therapy was arguably too brief to observe immune reconstitution in treated samples.

This clonotype ranks as medium-sized. Its target is unknown. This sequence joins TRBV9 and TRBJ2-3; no clear D gene. The clonotype comes from an adult with HIV infection. The sample was blood, taken during antiretroviral therapy. DNA for the CDR3: TGTGCCAGCAGCGTAGGTCAAAATTCCGACTCATACAGTGGCACAGATACGCAGTATTTT. It is translated as CASSVGQNSDSYSGTDTQYF.